A selection of T cell receptor beta chains follows, all from one sample in a study of cytomegalovirus exposure and HLA in healthy donors. The table came from immunoSEQ multiplex PCR; TCRdb's copy has only in-frame clones and leaves some out. The sample shows under 300,000 clones, roughly 88% of them seen only once. Material: PBMCs. These receptors all stem from a man aged 40-49 years in good health and CMV-seropositive. Each CDR3 is given with its conserved first and last residue. The D gene is left open where the match is weak. Size is stated for part of the rows, as once, few or many counts, or as a class when the clone is expanded.

j_gene | d_gene | v_gene | abundance | CDR3aa | CDR3nt
TRBJ2-7 | TRBD2 | TRBV9 | - | CASSVAASGSSYEQYF | TGTGCCAGCAGCGTAGCTGCCAGCGGGAGCTCCTACGAGCAGTACTTC
TRBJ2-7 | - | TRBV6-5 | - | CASKGQLYEQYF | TGTGCCAGCAAAGGACAGCTATACGAGCAGTACTTC
TRBJ2-3 | - | TRBV7-3 | - | CASSFSGGSTDTQYF | TGTGCCAGCAGCTTTAGCGGAGGAAGCACAGATACGCAGTATTTT
TRBJ1-2 | TRBD1 | TRBV29-1 | - | CSVGTGENYGYTF | TGCAGCGTTGGGACAGGCGAAAACTATGGCTACACCTTC
TRBJ1-1 | - | TRBV29-1 | - | CSVVWGLGAFF | -
TRBJ2-5 | - | TRBV2 | - | CASRRGAGEETQYF | TGTGCCAGCAGGAGGGGAGCAGGGGAAGAGACCCAGTACTTC
TRBJ2-1 | - | TRBV5-4 | - | CASSPTGGGSSYNEQFF | TGTGCCAGCAGCCCAACCGGGGGCGGGAGCTCCTACAATGAGCAGTTCTTC
TRBJ2-1 | TRBD1 | TRBV7-9 | - | CASSWPDRGPASSYNEQFF | TGTGCCAGCAGCTGGCCGGACAGGGGGCCGGCGAGCTCCTACAATGAGCAGTTCTTC
TRBJ2-1 | - | TRBV30 | - | CAWSPSGRTGNEQFF | TGTGCCTGGAGCCCCAGTGGGAGGACGGGCAATGAGCAGTTCTTC
TRBJ1-1 | - | TRBV4-1 | - | CASRSPGANTEAFF | TGCGCCAGCAGATCTCCAGGTGCGAACACTGAAGCTTTCTTT
TRBJ2-2 | - | TRBV29-1 | - | CSVAGGTGELFF | TGCAGCGTGGCAGGGGGGACCGGGGAGCTGTTTTTT
TRBJ2-1 | TRBD2 | TRBV28 | - | CASSSPYEALAEVYNEQFF | TGTGCCAGCAGTTCCCCGTACGAAGCCCTAGCGGAGGTCTACAATGAGCAGTTCTTC
TRBJ2-1 | TRBD2 | TRBV7-8 | - | CASSPLGNSGRAVNEQFF | TGTGCCAGCAGCCCCCTCGGGAATAGCGGGAGGGCCGTCAATGAGCAGTTCTTC
TRBJ2-7 | TRBD2 | TRBV10-1 | - | CASSATPGLAGGAYEQYF | TGCGCCAGCAGTGCTACTCCGGGACTAGCGGGAGGCGCCTACGAGCAGTACTTC
TRBJ2-1 | TRBD2 | TRBV5-1 | - | CASSATSGRGYNEQFF | TGCGCCAGCAGCGCGACTAGCGGGAGGGGATACAATGAGCAGTTCTTC
TRBJ1-1 | TRBD1 | TRBV6-5 | - | CASRKDRALNTEAFF | TGTGCCAGCAGAAAGGACAGGGCCTTAAACACTGAAGCTTTCTTT
TRBJ2-7 | TRBD2 | TRBV27 | - | CASSSGTSAYEQYF | TGTGCCAGCAGTTCCGGGACTAGCGCCTACGAGCAGTACTTC
TRBJ2-1 | TRBD2 | TRBV27 | - | CASSFLWGSGRAVGQFF | TGTGCCAGCAGTTTCCTTTGGGGTAGCGGGAGGGCCGTTGGTCAGTTCTTC
TRBJ2-7 | - | TRBV4-1 | - | CASSQGAESSYEQYF | TGCGCCAGCAGCCAAGGGGCAGAAAGCTCCTACGAGCAGTACTTC
TRBJ1-1 | TRBD1 | TRBV6-1 | few | CASVSGTGKTEAFF | TGTGCCAGCGTTTCCGGGACAGGGAAGACTGAAGCTTTCTTT
TRBJ2-7 | - | TRBV11-3 | - | CASSKGGQRSSYEQYF | TGTGCCAGCAGCAAAGGCGGACAGCGAAGCTCCTACGAGCAGTACTTC
TRBJ2-5 | - | TRBV18 | few | CASSPQGWETQYF | TGTGCCAGCTCACCACAGGGGTGGGAGACCCAGTACTTC
TRBJ2-5 | - | TRBV5-1 | once | CASSAREQETQYF | TGCGCCAGCAGCGCCCGGGAACAAGAGACCCAGTACTTC
TRBJ2-1 | TRBD2 | TRBV19 | - | CASSPTSGSYNEQFF | TGTGCCAGTAGCCCGACTAGCGGGAGTTATAATGAGCAGTTCTTC
TRBJ1-4 | TRBD1 | TRBV7-9 | - | CASSFGVGGTVNEKLFF | TGTGCCAGCAGCTTTGGGGTCGGCGGGACAGTAAATGAAAAACTGTTTTTT
TRBJ2-3 | TRBD2 | TRBV18 | once | CASSPLAGTSDTQYF | TGTGCCAGCTCACCACTAGCGGGAACTTCGGATACGCAGTATTTT
TRBJ2-1 | TRBD1 | TRBV28 | once | CASSFSLQGAIYNEQFF | TGTGCCAGCAGCTTCTCCCTACAGGGGGCTATCTACAATGAGCAGTTCTTC
TRBJ2-7 | TRBD1 | TRBV30 | - | CAWSARQGSGSEQYF | TGTGCCTGGAGTGCCCGACAGGGAAGCGGCTCTGAGCAGTACTTC
TRBJ2-1 | - | TRBV7-2 | - | CASSLGTSPNEQFF | TGTGCCAGCAGCTTAGGCACATCGCCCAATGAGCAGTTCTTC
TRBJ2-3 | - | TRBV4-1 | - | CASSAILRDTQYF | TGCGCCAGCAGCGCCATCCTACGAGATACGCAGTATTTT
TRBJ2-5 | TRBD1 | TRBV7-9 | - | CASSNRGEETQYF | TGTGCCAGCAGCAACAGGGGAGAAGAGACCCAGTACTTC
TRBJ2-7 | TRBD1 | TRBV7-2 | - | CASSGGQGHYEQYF | TGTGCCAGCAGTGGGGGACAGGGGCACTACGAGCAGTACTTC
TRBJ2-7 | - | TRBV13 | - | CASSGGRLAASYEQYF | TGTGCCAGCAGCGGGGGCCGGCTAGCGGCCTCCTACGAGCAGTACTTC
TRBJ2-1 | TRBD2 | TRBV7-6 | - | CASSLLRGGRVVPEQFF | TGTGCCAGCAGCTTGTTACGGGGCGGGAGGGTCGTACCTGAGCAGTTCTTC
TRBJ2-7 | TRBD1 | TRBV5-1 | - | CASSSGTGGYEQYF | TGCGCCAGCAGCTCCGGAACAGGGGGCTACGAGCAGTACTTC
TRBJ1-5 | TRBD1 | TRBV28 | - | CATFRQGGGQPQHF | TGTGCCACCTTCAGACAGGGGGGAGGTCAGCCCCAGCATTTT
TRBJ2-7 | TRBD2 | TRBV30 | - | CAWSTPRTSPSEQYF | TGTGCCTGGAGTACCCCCCGGACTAGCCCGAGCGAGCAGTACTTC
TRBJ2-2 | - | TRBV6-1 | - | CASTTLNTGELFF | TGTGCCAGCACCACTCTGAACACCGGGGAGCTGTTTTTT
TRBJ2-1 | - | TRBV19 | - | CASSMTHGTYNEQFF | TGTGCCAGTAGTATGACACATGGGACTTACAATGAGCAGTTCTTC
TRBJ1-1 | - | TRBV5-4 | once | CASNIFGGATFGTEAFF | TGTGCCAGCAACATATTCGGGGGGGCTACCTTCGGTACTGAAGCTTTCTTT
TRBJ2-1 | TRBD2 | TRBV29-1 | - | CSVAGTSFYNEQFF | TGCAGCGTTGCCGGGACTAGCTTCTACAATGAGCAGTTCTTC
TRBJ1-1 | - | TRBV4-1 | - | CASSQEAGRTEAFF | TGCGCCAGCAGCCAAGAGGCGGGGAGGACTGAAGCTTTCTTT
TRBJ2-7 | TRBD1 | TRBV29-1 | few | CSVEETGTLGREQYF | TGCAGCGTTGAGGAGACAGGGACCCTCGGGCGGGAGCAGTACTTC
TRBJ2-5 | - | TRBV18 | - | CASSPPGGRETQYF | TGTGCCAGCTCACCACCCGGAGGGCGGGAGACCCAGTACTTC
TRBJ2-5 | - | TRBV5-1 | - | CASSLLGGARETQYF | TGCGCCAGCAGCTTGCTGGGGGGGGCCCGGGAGACCCAGTACTTC
TRBJ2-7 | - | TRBV15 | - | CATSRDADKWYF | TGTGCCACCAGCAGAGATGCGGACAAATGGTACTTC
TRBJ1-5 | - | TRBV6-6 | - | CASSYEINQPQHF | TGTGCCAGCAGTTACGAGATAAATCAGCCCCAGCATTTT
TRBJ2-7 | - | TRBV5-4 | - | CASSFHSGSYEQYF | TGTGCCAGCAGCTTCCATAGCGGATCCTACGAGCAGTACTTC
TRBJ2-7 | - | TRBV29-1 | - | CSVPGGAHEQYF | TGCAGCGTACCTGGGGGGGCCCACGAGCAGTACTTC
TRBJ2-3 | - | TRBV4-3 | once | CASSQDSGVRTDTQYF | TGCGCCAGCAGCCAAGACTCGGGGGTTCGCACAGATACGCAGTATTTT
TRBJ2-7 | TRBD1 | TRBV10-3 | - | CAISEQDRGSYEQYF | TGTGCCATCAGTGAACAGGACAGGGGTTCCTACGAGCAGTACTTC
TRBJ2-1 | TRBD2 | TRBV19 | - | CASSLRWRENPYNEQFF | TGTGCCAGTAGTCTGCGGTGGCGGGAGAATCCCTACAATGAGCAGTTCTTC
TRBJ2-2 | - | TRBV4-1 | - | CASSQASQYTGELFF | TGCGCCAGCAGCCAAGCTTCGCAGTACACCGGGGAGCTGTTTTTT
TRBJ1-5 | - | TRBV14 | - | CASSQEAIHSNQPQHF | TGTGCCAGCAGCCAAGAAGCCATTCATAGCAATCAGCCCCAGCATTTT